Presented here are 29 T cell receptor beta chains from one specimen sequenced in a study of cytomegalovirus exposure and HLA in healthy donors. Use of 60 Vbeta and 13 Jbeta primers characterized the PCR. Sequenced by immunoSEQ multiplex PCR; TCRdb stores in-frame clones only, minus some. Here the sample spans fewer than 200,000 clones, roughly 85% being singletons. Sequenced: PBMCs. The receptors were sampled from a man in his forties in good health and CMV-seronegative.

The V and J genes are TRBV7-6 and TRBJ1-1; possible D gene TRBD1, 5 bases. The CDR3 is 13 residues long. V lost 3 bases and J lost 3, with 8 bases in between. Germline assignment: CDR1 SGHVS and CDR2 FNYEAQ. CDR3 sequence (DNA): TGTGCCAGCAGCTTTTCGGGGGACACTGAAGCTTTCTTT. It is translated as CASSFSGDTEAFF. Complete variable domain (other parts from reference TRBV7-6 and TRBJ1-1): GAGVSQSPRYKVTKRGQDVALRCDPISGHVSLYWYRQALGQGPEFLTYFNYEAQQDKSGLPNDRFSAERPEGSISTLTIQRTEQRDSAMYRCASSFSGDTEAFFGQGTRLTVV.

This clone was seen a single time. The chain couples TRBV10-3 to TRBJ2-2; TRBD2 matches at 7 bases. The germline V gene encodes CDR1 ENHRY and CDR2 SYGVKD. The junction had 4 bases not matched to a gene; V was cut back by 8 bases and J by 4 bases. This CDR3 has 13 amino acids. CDR3 in DNA: TGTGCCATCGGAATAGCGGGCACCGGGGAGCTGTTTTTT. It translates to CAIGIAGTGELFF.

This chain joins TRBV7-2 and TRBJ2-5, with 8 bases fitting TRBD2. This CDR3 spans 16 amino acids. Germline assignment: CDR1 SGHTA and CDR2 FQGNSA. Germline trimming cut 3 bases from V and 2 bases from J; bases unmatched to any gene: 8. DNA of the CDR3: TGTGCCAGCAGCTTTCAAAGCGGGAGAAGGCAAGAGACCCAGTACTTC. It specifies CASSFQSGRRQETQYF.

V and J are TRBV4-3 and TRBJ1-2, with TRBD1 identical over 9 bases. With V trimmed by 0 bases and J by 4 bases, 3 bases remained unmatched. Germline CDR1 reads LGHNA; CDR2 reads YSLEER. There are 15 residues in the CDR3. The CDR3 sequence is CASSQDTGGAYGYTF. The CDR3 DNA follows: TGCGCCAGCAGCCAAGATACAGGGGGCGCCTATGGCTACACCTTC.

The CDR3 DNA sequence: TGTGCCAGCAGCTTATGGTCCGAGGCGAACACTGAAGCTTTCTTT. Protein: CASSLWSEANTEAFF. V usage is TRBV7-2 and J usage is TRBJ1-1; D unclear. Germline CDR1 is SGHTA and CDR2 is FQGNSA. Trimming left V 2 bases short and J 1 base short, with 11 bases between. The CDR3 is made up of 15 amino acids.

Here the CDR3 reads CASSIARGGGLAGGDAETQYF. CDR3 sequence (DNA): TGTGCCAGCAGTATCGCCCGGGGAGGCGGACTAGCGGGAGGGGACGCAGAGACCCAGTACTTC. The rearrangement links TRBV28 to TRBJ2-5; 15 positions match TRBD2. The germline V gene encodes CDR1 MDHEN and CDR2 SYDVKM. Trimming cost V 5 bases and J 4 bases; bases outside gene matches: 20. The CDR3 contains 21 residues.

J is TRBJ2-7 and V is TRBV7-8; maybe TRBD1 (5 bases). The V and J ends lost 1 base and 7 bases respectively, with 11 bases between them. CDR1 and CDR2 from the germline V gene are SGHVS and FQNEAQ. The CDR3 has 13 residues. The CDR3 bases are TGTGCCAGCAGCTTAGGAGTAGGGGTAGAGCAGTACTTC. This translates into CASSLGVGVEQYF. Filled out from reference TRBV7-8 and TRBJ2-7, the complete variable domain reads GAGVSQSPRYKVAKRGQDVALRCDPISGHVSLFWYQQALGQGPEFLTYFQNEAQLDKSGLPSDRFFAERPEGSVSTLKIQRTQQEDSAVYLCASSLGVGVEQYFGPGTRLTVT.

The V gene is TRBV5-1, the J gene TRBJ2-2; no clear D gene. CDR3 length: 12 residues. CDR1 and CDR2 from the germline V gene are SGHRS and YFSETQ. With 6 bases removed from V and 3 bases from J, the gap between germline ends came to 6 bases. CDR3 sequence (DNA): TGCGCCAGCACCCAGTACACCGGGGAGCTGTTTTTT. Protein product: CASTQYTGELFF.

This clone was seen once. Distinct nucleotide sequences in the sample also encode this CDR3. CDR3 residues: CASSWEGIGQPQHF. CDR3 nucleotide sequence: TGTGCCAGCAGCTGGGAGGGTATCGGTCAGCCCCAGCATTTT. The chain uses TRBV5-5 and TRBJ1-5, with D unresolved. The germline gives CDR1 SGHKS, CDR2 YYEKEE (reference sequence). V was cut by 3 bases and J by 6 bases, with 13 bases left in between. The CDR3 sequence is 14 residues long. The whole variable domain, remainder taken from reference TRBV5-5 and TRBJ1-5, is DAGVTQSPTHLIKTRGQQVTLRCSPISGHKSVSWYQQVLGQGPQFIFQYYEKEERGRGNFPDRFSARQFPNYSSELNVNALLLGDSALYLCASSWEGIGQPQHFGDGTRLSIL.

The chain recombines TRBV2 with TRBJ2-2; no firm D call. The CDR3 is 12 residues long. In germline, CDR1 is SNHLY, CDR2 FYNNEI. Trimming stripped 0 bases from V and 10 bases from J, with 6 bases between. CDR3 protein: CASSEAGEELFF. Here the CDR3 DNA reads TGTGCCAGCAGTGAAGCGGGCGAGGAGCTGTTTTTT.

The gene calls are TRBV19 and TRBJ2-7; tentatively, D is TRBD1 (5 bases). CDR3 size: 15 residues. The ends were cut back, 1 base at V and 0 bases at J, with 10 bases in the middle. The germline CDR1 and CDR2 sequences are LNHDA and SQIVND (reference sequence). This chain's CDR3 is CASSIGGAYSYEQYF. For the CDR3, the DNA is TGTGCCAGTAGTATAGGTGGGGCTTACTCCTACGAGCAGTACTTC. The full variable domain, its missing parts supplied by reference TRBV19 and TRBJ2-7, is DGGITQSPKYLFRKEGQNVTLSCEQNLNHDAMYWYRQDPGQGLRLIYYSQIVNDFQKGDIAEGYSVSREKKESFPLTVTSAQKNPTAFYLCASSIGGAYSYEQYFGPGTRLTVT.

This clone was seen only a few times. The chain couples TRBV10-3 to TRBJ1-5; D is possibly TRBD1 (6 bases). This CDR3 spans 13 amino acids. Germline V gene data show CDR1 as ENHRY and CDR2 as SYGVKD. Trimming left V 3 bases short and J 4 bases short, with 7 bases between. CDR3 nucleotides: TGTGCCATCAGTGATACAGGGAATCAGCCCCAGCATTTT. It specifies CAISDTGNQPQHF.

The chain couples TRBV25-1 to TRBJ2-7; 8 nucleotides match TRBD1. Germline CDR1 and CDR2: MGHDK and SYGVNS. The CDR3 loop spans 14 amino acids. Trimming cost V 6 bases and J 5 bases; bases outside gene matches: 9. The CDR3, as DNA: TGTGCCAGCAGCCTTGGGACAGGAATCCACGAGCAGTACTTC. It specifies CASSLGTGIHEQYF.

This sequence joins TRBV7-2 and TRBJ2-7, with unresolved D. Germline CDR1 SGHTA, CDR2 FQGNSA. Trimming pared 0 bases from V and 2 bases from J, leaving 17 bases between. The CDR3 totals 17 residues. CDR3: CASSLAAQATVAYEQYF. The CDR3 DNA follows: TGTGCCAGCAGCTTAGCAGCCCAAGCCACCGTGGCCTACGAGCAGTACTTC.

The chain's CDR3 is CAGGSRGMRDEQYF. CDR3 coding DNA: TGTGCCGGAGGAAGCAGGGGGATGAGAGACGAGCAGTACTTC. This chain uses TRBV7-9 with TRBJ2-7, with 7 bases fitting TRBD1. In germline, CDR1 is SEHNR, CDR2 FQNEAQ (reference sequence). The CDR3 runs 14 residues. Trimming removed 11 bases from V and 5 bases from J; junction bases left unmatched: 15.

This chain links TRBV6-5 with TRBJ1-5; 7 bases map to TRBD1. Germline CDR1 reads MNHEY; CDR2 reads SVGAGI. CDR3 size: 14 residues. V lost 5 bases to trimming and J lost 5 bases; unmatched junction nucleotides: 6. This CDR3 reads CASSRQGGDQPQHF. CDR3 in DNA: TGTGCCAGCAGTCGCCAGGGGGGAGATCAGCCCCAGCATTTT.

A remark on this clone: The junction departs from the called germline gene at one end, perhaps through a read error. The chain recombines TRBV5-1 with TRBJ2-6, with D possibly TRBD1 on 5 matching bases. Per germline, CDR1 SGHRS and CDR2 YFSETQ. The CDR3 extends over 15 amino acids. CDR3 coding DNA: TGCGCCAGCAGCCCTGAACGTCCTGGGGCCAACGGCCTGACTTTC. Amino acid sequence: CASSPERPGANGLTF. The full variable domain, its missing parts supplied by reference TRBV5-1 and TRBJ2-6, is KAGVTQTPRYLIKTRGQQVTLSCSPISGHRSVSWYQQTPGQGLQFLFEYFSETQRNKGNFPGRFSGRQFSNSRSEMNVSTLELGDSALYLCASSPERPGANGLTFGAGSRLTVL.

About this clone: In the same sample, other DNA sequences code for this CDR3. This chain connects TRBV5-1 to TRBJ1-1; tentatively, D is TRBD1 (6 bases). V was pared by 4 bases and J by 2 bases, with 12 bases between. The CDR3 extends over 14 amino acids. Germline CDR1 and CDR2: SGHRS and YFSETQ. For the CDR3, the DNA is TGCGCCAGCAGCCCGAGGACAGCTAACACTGAAGCTTTCTTT. Its protein product is CASSPRTANTEAFF.

The table lists this clone with a few counts. The chain joins TRBV13 to TRBJ2-7; TRBD2 matches at 9 bases. CDR1 PRHDT and CDR2 FYEKMQ come from the germline V gene (reference sequence). This CDR3 is built from 15 residues. V lost 5 bases, J lost 3 bases, and 8 bases stayed unmatched. The CDR3 is CASSPGLAHNYEQYF. CDR3 coding DNA: TGTGCCAGCAGCCCCGGACTAGCGCATAACTACGAGCAGTACTTC.

This clone has just a few counts. The chain uses TRBV30 and TRBJ2-3; TRBD2 matches at 7 bases. The CDR3 sequence is 14 residues long. V shed 8 bases and J 1 base; nucleotides not matched to a gene: 9. Germline V gives CDR1 GTSNPN, CDR2 SVGIG (reference sequence). The CDR3 DNA reads as TGTGCCCGGGATCAGGGAGGGGGCACAGATACGCAGTATTTT. Its protein is CARDQGGGTDTQYF.

The chain combines TRBV4-1 with TRBJ1-6; a weak D match, TRBD1 (6 bases). Germline CDR1 MGHRA, CDR2 YSYEKL. This CDR3 comprises 15 residues. Deletions cut 4 bases from V and 10 bases from J, with 17 bases between. The chain's CDR3 is CASSPHSGVQSPLHF. CDR3 nucleotide sequence: TGCGCCAGCAGCCCCCATTCAGGGGTACAGTCACCCCTCCACTTT.

V usage is TRBV6-1 and J usage is TRBJ1-2; D call uncertain. Germline lookup yields CDR1 MNHNS and CDR2 SASEGT. This CDR3 region has 12 residues. Trimming pared 8 bases from V and 3 bases from J, leaving 10 bases between. CDR3 bases: TGTGCCAGCCCTAGTGTTTACTATGGCTACACCTTC. It is translated as CASPSVYYGYTF.

The V gene is TRBV5-1, the J gene TRBJ2-7, with 7 bases lining up with TRBD1. This CDR3 has 14 amino acids. The germline gives CDR1 SGHRS, CDR2 YFSETQ. V dropped 4 bases and J dropped 0; count of bases not matched to a gene: 4. The CDR3 DNA sequence: TGCGCCAGCAGCCGGGACAGTATCTCCTACGAGCAGTACTTC. Translating it yields CASSRDSISYEQYF.

This chain uses TRBV18 with TRBJ1-5, with a possible D match to TRBD1 (6 bases). Germline V gene data show CDR1 as KGHSH and CDR2 as LQKENI. The length of the CDR3 is 16 residues. V lost 2 bases, J lost 2 bases, and 13 bases lay in between. CDR3 sequence reads: CASSPSGGEGNQPQHF. In DNA form, the CDR3 reads TGTGCCAGCTCACCAAGCGGGGGCGAGGGCAATCAGCCCCAGCATTTT.

This chain connects TRBV5-1 to TRBJ2-1, with 10 positions matching TRBD2. V lost 4 bases and J lost 14; bases outside the gene matches: 9. This CDR3 comprises 13 residues. From germline, CDR1 is SGHRS and CDR2 YFSETQ. The CDR3 coding sequence is TGCGCCAGCAGCGAATCCACTAGCGGGATTAAGTTCTTC. This encodes CASSESTSGIKFF.

This clone was seen a handful of times. The J gene is TRBJ2-5, the V gene TRBV11-1; TRBD1 matches 8 bases. With 5 bases clipped from V and 4 bases from J, the junction kept 12 bases outside the gene matches. The CDR3 loop spans 16 amino acids. From germline, CDR1 is SGHAT and CDR2 FQDESV (reference sequence). The CDR3 spells CASSGATGASSETQYF. Written as DNA, the CDR3 is TGTGCCAGCAGCGGGGCGACAGGGGCGTCCTCAGAGACCCAGTACTTC.

This chain connects TRBV5-1 to TRBJ2-6; D gene uncertain. The CDR3 is 15 amino acids. The V end was cut by 0 bases, the J end by 1 base, with 5 bases between. CDR1 SGHRS and CDR2 YFSETQ come from the germline V gene. The DNA for the CDR3 is TGCGCCAGCAGCTTGGGGCCTTCTGGGGCCAACGTCCTGACTTTC. It is translated as CASSLGPSGANVLTF.

The rearrangement links TRBV6-5 to TRBJ1-1, with a possible D match to TRBD1 (6 bases). CDR1 and CDR2 (germline): MNHEY, SVGAGI. The CDR3 spans 13 residues. With 7 bases removed from V and 4 bases from J, the gap between germline ends came to 13 bases. The CDR3 sequence is CASINGGRTEAFF. In nucleotides, the CDR3 is TGTGCCAGCATTAATGGGGGCCGCACTGAAGCTTTCTTT.

In this sample, this clone turned up once. This sequence joins TRBV7-9 and TRBJ2-2; 7 bases align to TRBD2. V shed 3 bases, J shed 6 bases, and the junction held 7 bases outside the gene matches. Germline CDR1 is SEHNR and CDR2 is FQNEAQ (reference sequence). The CDR3 consists of 15 residues. CDR3 DNA: TGTGCCAGCAGCTTCTTGGAGGGAGGGCCCGGGGAGCTGTTTTTT. Protein product: CASSFLEGGPGELFF.